The 19 T cell receptor beta chains presented below share a single source sample, sequenced in a study of shared clonotypes between healthy human individuals (dated by TCRdb to 2020 to 2022). Libraries were prepared through the immunoSEQ multiplex PCR assay. In its TCRdb copy, this immuneACCESS table keeps in-frame sequences only and misses some clones. Where compared with another copy, unresolved V genes explain less than half of these, and the others have no known cause. Counted in this sample were roughly 1 million clones; 70% to 80% of them appeared once. The biggest ten clones account for under 0.65% of the sample. The sample taken for sequencing was memory CD4+ T cells from PBMCs. The cell subset or site label corresponds to: CD45RA-negative fraction. The receptors shown here come from a man between 18 and 35 years old in good health. Some clones in this sample may be carry-over from other donors' samples.

The genes are TRBV5-1 and TRBJ2-3, with 12 positions matching TRBD2. J lost 4 bases, V lost 5 bases, and 17 bases had no gene match. This CDR3 has 19 residues. CDR1 SGHRS and CDR2 YFSETQ come from the germline V gene. CDR3 residues: CASSGGTSGSYWNPDTQYF. DNA of the CDR3: TGCGCCAGCAGTGGCGGGACTAGCGGGTCCTACTGGAACCCAGATACGCAGTATTTT.

V and J are TRBV11-3 and TRBJ2-1; D uncertain. This CDR3 spans 14 amino acids. With 3 bases removed from V and 5 bases from J, the gap between germline ends came to 11 bases. The V gene's germline CDR1 is SGHNT and CDR2 YENEEA. The DNA for the CDR3 is TGTGCCAGCAGCTTGGTGGGTTTTGACAATGAGCAGTTCTTC. This sequence encodes CASSLVGFDNEQFF.

In the case of this clone: One end of the junction is discordant with germline, which a read error may explain. The chain is built from TRBV18 and TRBJ1-2, with D possibly matching TRBD1 (5 bases). The CDR3 extends over 14 amino acids. Germline V CDR1 and CDR2: KGHSH, LQKENI. In DNA form, the CDR3 reads TGTGCCAGCGCACCGGGACGGATTAACTATGGCTACACCTTC. It yields the protein CASAPGRINYGYTF. The entire variable domain, with the rest obtained from reference TRBV18 and TRBJ1-2, is as follows: NAGVMQNPRHLVRRRGQEARLRCSPMKGHSHVYWYRQLPEEGLKFMVYLQKENIIDESGMPKERFSAEFPKEGPSILRIQQVVRGDSAAYFCASAPGRINYGYTFGSGTRLTVV.

The chain joins TRBV5-1 to TRBJ2-3; a weak D match, TRBD1 (5 bases). V was cut by 2 bases and J by 1 base, with 8 bases left in between. The CDR3 is 14 residues long. Germline loops: CDR1 SGHRS, CDR2 YFSETQ. The CDR3 DNA sequence: TGCGCCAGCAGCTTAGACAGCCGCACAGATACGCAGTATTTT. Residues: CASSLDSRTDTQYF.

J is TRBJ1-1 and V is TRBV28; no reliable D call. Trimming pared 6 bases from V and 4 bases from J, leaving 9 bases between. The CDR3 is made up of 12 amino acids. Germline V gives CDR1 MDHEN, CDR2 SYDVKM. CDR3: CASSSSGTEAFF. The DNA of the CDR3 is TGTGCCAGCAGCTCTAGTGGCACTGAAGCTTTCTTT. Full variable domain (outside the CDR3, taken from reference TRBV28 and TRBJ1-1): DVKVTQSSRYLVKRTGEKVFLECVQDMDHENMFWYRQDPGLGLRLIYFSYDVKMKEKGDIPEGYSVSREKKERFSLILESASTNQTSMYLCASSSSGTEAFFGQGTRLTVV.

This clone occurred once. This chain links TRBV5-1 with TRBJ2-7, with TRBD1 matching over 9 bases. V lost 8 bases, J lost 5 bases, and 11 bases stayed unmatched. Germline CDR1 is SGHRS and CDR2 is YFSETQ. The length of the CDR3 is 14 residues. CDR3 nucleotide sequence: TGCGCCAGTAGCGCCGGGACAGGGCTCCACGAGCAGTACTTC. Residues: CASSAGTGLHEQYF.

The gene calls are TRBV7-9 and TRBJ1-1; 7 bases match TRBD1. V lost 1 base, J lost 3 bases, and 11 bases stayed unmatched. CDR3 length: 17 amino acids. Per the germline V gene, CDR1 is SEHNR and CDR2 is FQNEAQ (reference sequence). The CDR3 DNA is TGTGCCAGCAGCTTAGAAGGGGGCAGTTGGTGGGACACTGAAGCTTTCTTT. Translation: CASSLEGGSWWDTEAFF.

The table lists this clone with a count of one. V usage is TRBV7-9 and J usage is TRBJ2-7; 7 nucleotides match TRBD2. J was trimmed by 1 base and V by 6 bases; bases with no gene match: 12. The CDR3 length is 16 residues. Germline lookup yields CDR1 SEHNR and CDR2 FQNEAQ (reference sequence). In nucleotides, the CDR3 is TGTGCCAGCAGTCGAAATCCGGGACTACTATCCTACGAGCAGTACTTC. It codes for CASSRNPGLLSYEQYF.

The chain couples TRBV7-9 to TRBJ2-7; maybe TRBD2 (7 bases). The germline V and J ends were trimmed by 5 bases and 5 bases, with 22 bases remaining between them. Looked up from germline, CDR1 is SEHNR and CDR2 is FQNEAQ (reference sequence). The CDR3 has 16 amino acids. The CDR3 DNA is TGTGCCAGCAGCCCCCGGTGGGGGGGCAGTGAACACGAGCAGTACTTC. It encodes CASSPRWGGSEHEQYF.

The chain couples TRBV11-2 to TRBJ1-1, with 9 nucleotides matching TRBD1. Germline CDR1 SGHAT, CDR2 FQNNGV. After removal of 1 base from V and 4 bases from J, the junction contained 13 bases not matched to a gene. CDR3 size: 18 residues. CDR3 bases: TGTGCCAGCAGCTTAGCCCCGGGACAGGGAGGCCGAGGCACTGAAGCTTTCTTT. Its protein product is CASSLAPGQGGRGTEAFF. The complete variable domain, with remaining parts taken from reference TRBV11-2 and TRBJ1-1, reads EAGVAQSPRYKIIEKRQSVAFWCNPISGHATLYWYQQILGQGPKLLIQFQNNGVVDDSQLPKDRFSAERLKGVDSTLKIQPAKLEDSAVYLCASSLAPGQGGRGTEAFFGQGTRLTVV.

The chain couples TRBV7-2 to TRBJ1-5; D is ambiguous. V was clipped by 1 base and J by 6 bases, with 19 bases between them. Germline assignment: CDR1 SGHTA and CDR2 FQGNSA. CDR3 length: 17 amino acids. CDR3 region: CASSLESSGPIFQPQHF. The DNA for the CDR3 is TGTGCCAGCAGCTTAGAAAGTTCCGGGCCAATTTTTCAGCCCCAGCATTTT.

The chain recombines TRBV5-8 with TRBJ1-1; TRBD1 is a possible D gene (6 bases). V lost 1 base, J lost 4 bases, and 11 bases lay in between. The CDR3 is 14 residues long. The germline V gene has CDR1 SGHTS and CDR2 YDEGEE. Written as DNA, the CDR3 is TGTGCCAGCAGCTTGCGGGGGCTTGGCACTGAAGCTTTCTTT. Amino acid sequence: CASSLRGLGTEAFF.

A few counts support this clone. The genes are TRBV30 and TRBJ2-2, with TRBD2 matching 15 bases. Germline V CDR1 and CDR2: GTSNPN, SVGIG (reference sequence). Germline trimming cut 3 bases from V and 7 bases from J; bases unmatched to any gene: 12. CDR3 length: 18 residues. CDR3 sequence (DNA): TGTGCCTGGAGGCCCCGGACTAGCGGGAGGGCCTTGAGCGGGGAGCTGTTTTTT. It encodes CAWRPRTSGRALSGELFF.

The CDR3 sequence is CASSRKMNTGELFF. The CDR3 coding sequence is TGTGCCAGCAGTCGCAAAATGAACACCGGGGAGCTGTTTTTT. This chain uses TRBV7-8 with TRBJ2-2; D gene ambiguous. The CDR3 sequence is 14 residues long. V lost 6 bases, J lost 1 base, and 9 bases lay in between. Germline loops: CDR1 SGHVS, CDR2 FQNEAQ.

The J gene is TRBJ2-1, the V gene TRBV9, with 13 nucleotides matching TRBD2. The CDR3 has 17 residues. Looked up from germline, CDR1 is SGDLS and CDR2 is YYNGEE. The junction had 5 bases not matched to a gene; V was cut back by 1 base and J by 4 bases. This CDR3 is CASSVSSGLAGYNEQFF. For the CDR3, the DNA is TGTGCCAGCAGCGTATCTTCGGGACTAGCGGGATACAATGAGCAGTTCTTC.

The gene calls are TRBV5-1 and TRBJ2-7, with TRBD2 identical over 8 bases. CDR3 length equals 15 residues. V lost 0 bases and J lost 0; bases outside the gene matches: 2. CDR1 is SGHRS, CDR2 YFSETQ, per germline. CDR3 DNA: TGCGCCAGCAGCTTGGGACTAGCGAACTCCTACGAGCAGTACTTC. Protein: CASSLGLANSYEQYF. Together with reference TRBV5-1 and TRBJ2-7, the CDR3 gives the full variable domain: KAGVTQTPRYLIKTRGQQVTLSCSPISGHRSVSWYQQTPGQGLQFLFEYFSETQRNKGNFPGRFSGRQFSNSRSEMNVSTLELGDSALYLCASSLGLANSYEQYFGPGTRLTVT.

This clone turned up a few times. V and J are TRBV7-2 and TRBJ2-1, with 9 bases aligning to TRBD2. J lost 5 bases, V lost 5 bases, and 16 bases had no gene match. Germline V gives CDR1 SGHTA, CDR2 FQGNSA. The CDR3 runs 18 residues. The CDR3 loop is CASSRHLGGRAGDNEQFF. For the CDR3, the DNA is TGTGCCAGCAGCCGTCACCTTGGCGGGAGGGCCGGGGACAATGAGCAGTTCTTC.

The V gene is TRBV14, the J gene TRBJ2-1, with 12 nucleotides matching TRBD2. From germline, CDR1 is SGHDN and CDR2 FVKESK. The V segment lost 7 bases and the J segment 2 bases; nucleotides outside the gene matches: 6. The CDR3 sequence is 16 residues long. In nucleotides, the CDR3 is TGTGCCAGCAACCTAGCGGGAGGGCCTGCCTACAATGAGCAGTTCTTC. This encodes CASNLAGGPAYNEQFF.

This rearrangement joins TRBV7-2 to TRBJ2-1, with TRBD2 identical over 8 bases. V lost 5 bases to trimming and J lost 8 bases; unmatched junction nucleotides: 11. The CDR3 contains 15 residues. CDR1 and CDR2 (germline): SGHTA, FQGNSA. The CDR3 DNA follows: TGTGCCAGCAGCACGTCGAGGAGCGGGAGCTATGAGCAGTTCTTC. Protein: CASSTSRSGSYEQFF.